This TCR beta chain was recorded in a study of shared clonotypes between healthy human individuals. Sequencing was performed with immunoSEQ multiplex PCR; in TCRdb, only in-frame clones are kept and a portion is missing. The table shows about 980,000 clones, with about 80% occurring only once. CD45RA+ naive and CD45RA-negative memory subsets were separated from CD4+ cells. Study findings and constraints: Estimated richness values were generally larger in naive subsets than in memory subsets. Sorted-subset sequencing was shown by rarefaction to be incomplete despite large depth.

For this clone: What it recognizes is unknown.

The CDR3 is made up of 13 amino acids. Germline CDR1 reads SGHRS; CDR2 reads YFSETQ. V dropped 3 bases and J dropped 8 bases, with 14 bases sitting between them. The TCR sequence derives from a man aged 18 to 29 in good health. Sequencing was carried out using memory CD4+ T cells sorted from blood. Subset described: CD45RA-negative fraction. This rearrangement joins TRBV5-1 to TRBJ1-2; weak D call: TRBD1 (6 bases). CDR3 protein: CASSYGGAQGYTF. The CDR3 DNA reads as TGCGCCAGCAGCTACGGGGGGGCGCAAGGCTACACCTTC.